This TCR beta chain was observed in a study of response to subunit inactivated influenza vaccine. The study's findings and limits: It was the authors' suggestion that each seasonal influenza vaccination recruits few new T cells.

Worth noting for this clonotype: Its antigen remains unknown.

TCRdb called the RT-PCR reads again in MiXCR, with one record for every CDR3 protein. Among roughly 500,000 distinct CDR3 sequences listed, 15% to 20% were seen once. This CDR3 has 14 residues. Trimming took 0 bases from V and 3 from J, leaving 11 bases between them. Per the germline V gene, CDR1 is DFQATT and CDR2 is SNEGSKA (reference sequence). Sequenced material: CD4+ T cells sorted from PBMCs, taken around 25 months after vaccination. This receptor was taken from a man between 50 and 70 years old who received an inactivated influenza vaccine. The rearrangement uses TRBV20-1 and TRBJ2-5; tentatively, D is TRBD1 (5 bases). For the CDR3, the DNA is TGCAGTGCTAGAGATCGAACAGGAAAAGAGACCCAGTACTTC. Its translation is CSARDRTGKETQYF.